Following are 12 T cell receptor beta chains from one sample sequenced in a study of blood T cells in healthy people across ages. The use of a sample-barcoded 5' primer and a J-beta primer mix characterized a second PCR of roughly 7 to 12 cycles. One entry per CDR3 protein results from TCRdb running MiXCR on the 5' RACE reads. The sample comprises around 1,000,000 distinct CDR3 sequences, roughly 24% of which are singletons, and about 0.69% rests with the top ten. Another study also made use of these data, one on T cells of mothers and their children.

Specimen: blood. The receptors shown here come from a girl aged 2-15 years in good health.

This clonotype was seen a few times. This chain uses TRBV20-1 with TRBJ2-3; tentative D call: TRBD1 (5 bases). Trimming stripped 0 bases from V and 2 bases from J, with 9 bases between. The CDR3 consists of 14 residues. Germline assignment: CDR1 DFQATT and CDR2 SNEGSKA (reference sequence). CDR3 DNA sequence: TGCAGTGCTAGAGAGGAGACAGTCACAGATACGCAGTATTTT. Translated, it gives CSAREETVTDTQYF.

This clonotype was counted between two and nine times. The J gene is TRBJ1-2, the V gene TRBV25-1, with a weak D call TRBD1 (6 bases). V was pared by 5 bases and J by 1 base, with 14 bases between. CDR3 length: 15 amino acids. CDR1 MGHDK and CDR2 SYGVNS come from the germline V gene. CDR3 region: CASSPIYRDNYGYTF. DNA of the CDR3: TGTGCCAGCAGTCCAATCTACAGGGATAACTATGGCTACACCTTC.

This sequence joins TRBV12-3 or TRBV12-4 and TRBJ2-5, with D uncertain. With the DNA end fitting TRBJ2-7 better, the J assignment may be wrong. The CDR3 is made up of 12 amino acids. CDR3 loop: CASSWDADEQYF. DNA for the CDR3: TGTGCCAGCAGTTGGGATGCGGACGAGCAGTACTTC.

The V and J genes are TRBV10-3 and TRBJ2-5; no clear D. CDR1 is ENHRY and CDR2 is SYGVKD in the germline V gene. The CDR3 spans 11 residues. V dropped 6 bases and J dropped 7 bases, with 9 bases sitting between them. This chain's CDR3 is CAIRSDGTQYF. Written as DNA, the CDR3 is TGTGCCATCAGGTCGGATGGGACCCAGTACTTC.

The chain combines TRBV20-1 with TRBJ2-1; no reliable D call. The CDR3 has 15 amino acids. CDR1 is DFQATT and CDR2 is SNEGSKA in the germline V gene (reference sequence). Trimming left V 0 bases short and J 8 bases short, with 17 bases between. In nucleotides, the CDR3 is TGCAGTGCTAGAGATCAAGGAGCTAGTAAGGATGAGCAGTTCTTC. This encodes CSARDQGASKDEQFF.

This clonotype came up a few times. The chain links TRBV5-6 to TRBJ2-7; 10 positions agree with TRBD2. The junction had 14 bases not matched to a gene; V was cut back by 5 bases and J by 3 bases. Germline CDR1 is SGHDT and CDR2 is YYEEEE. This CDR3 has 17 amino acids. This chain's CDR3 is CASSQGLARSLNYEQYF. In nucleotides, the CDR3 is TGTGCCAGCAGTCAGGGACTAGCGCGGAGTCTTAACTACGAGCAGTACTTC.

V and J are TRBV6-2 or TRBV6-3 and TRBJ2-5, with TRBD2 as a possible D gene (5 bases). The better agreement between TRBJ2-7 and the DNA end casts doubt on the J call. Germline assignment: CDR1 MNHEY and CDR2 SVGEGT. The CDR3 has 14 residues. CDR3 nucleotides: TGTGCCAGCAAGTGGTGGAGGACCTCCTACGAGCAGTACTTC. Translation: CASKWWRTSYEQYF.

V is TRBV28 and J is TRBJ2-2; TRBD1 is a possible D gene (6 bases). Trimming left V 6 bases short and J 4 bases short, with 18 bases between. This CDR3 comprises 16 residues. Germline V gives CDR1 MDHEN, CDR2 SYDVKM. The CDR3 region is CASSSNRVGFTGELFF. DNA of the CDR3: TGTGCCAGCAGCTCTAACAGGGTGGGCTTCACCGGGGAGCTGTTTTTT. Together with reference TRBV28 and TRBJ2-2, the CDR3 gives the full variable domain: DVKVTQSSRYLVKRTGEKVFLECVQDMDHENMFWYRQDPGLGLRLIYFSYDVKMKEKGDIPEGYSVSREKKERFSLILESASTNQTSMYLCASSSNRVGFTGELFFGEGSRLTVL.

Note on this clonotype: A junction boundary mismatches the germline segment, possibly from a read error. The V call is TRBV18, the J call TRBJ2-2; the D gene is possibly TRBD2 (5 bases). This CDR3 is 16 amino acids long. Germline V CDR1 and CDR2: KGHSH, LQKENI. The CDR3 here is CASSPSERIGTEELFF. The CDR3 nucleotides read TGTGCCAGCTCACCTAGCGAGCGAATTGGAACCGAGGAGCTCTTTTTT.

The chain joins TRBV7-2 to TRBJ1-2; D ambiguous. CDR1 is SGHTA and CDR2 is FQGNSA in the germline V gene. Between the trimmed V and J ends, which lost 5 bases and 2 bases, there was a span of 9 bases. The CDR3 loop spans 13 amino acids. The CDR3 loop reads CASSLERNYGYTF. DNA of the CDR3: TGTGCCAGCAGCCTCGAACGAAACTATGGCTACACCTTC.

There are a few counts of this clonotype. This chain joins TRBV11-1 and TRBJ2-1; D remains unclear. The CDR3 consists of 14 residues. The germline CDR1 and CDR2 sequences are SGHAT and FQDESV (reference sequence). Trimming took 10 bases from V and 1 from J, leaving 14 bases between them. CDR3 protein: CATSTDGSYNEQFF. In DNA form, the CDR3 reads TGTGCCACGTCTACAGACGGGTCCTACAATGAGCAGTTCTTC.

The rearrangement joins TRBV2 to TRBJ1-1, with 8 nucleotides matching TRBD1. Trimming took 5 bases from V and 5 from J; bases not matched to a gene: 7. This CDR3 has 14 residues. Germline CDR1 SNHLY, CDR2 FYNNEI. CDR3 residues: CASSPTGAGTEAFF. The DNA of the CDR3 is TGTGCCAGCAGTCCGACAGGGGCGGGGACTGAAGCTTTCTTT. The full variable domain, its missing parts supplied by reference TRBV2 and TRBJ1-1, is EPEVTQTPSHQVTQMGQEVILRCVPISNHLYFYWYRQILGQKVEFLVSFYNNEISEKSEIFDDQFSVERPDGSNFTLKIRSTKLEDSAMYFCASSPTGAGTEAFFGQGTRLTVV.